Below, 17 T cell receptor beta chains from the same sample are listed, as sequenced in a study of cytomegalovirus exposure and HLA in healthy donors. The PCR employed 60 Vbeta primers together with 13 Jbeta primers. Profiling relied on immunoSEQ multiplex PCR, and the TCRdb table lists in-frame clones only, not all of them. The profile shows approximately 220,000 clones, 82% of them singletons. The sample taken for sequencing was PBMCs. The receptors originated from a man aged 40-49 years in good health and CMV-seropositive.

The rearrangement uses TRBV14 and TRBJ2-1, with D possibly matching TRBD1 (5 bases). The CDR3 has 14 amino acids. Trimming stripped 2 bases from V and 2 bases from J, with 7 bases between. Per germline, CDR1 SGHDN and CDR2 FVKESK. The CDR3 DNA sequence: TGTGCCAGCAGCCAACAGGGAACCTACAATGAGCAGTTCTTC. It encodes CASSQQGTYNEQFF. Complete variable domain (other parts from reference TRBV14 and TRBJ2-1): EAGVTQFPSHSVIEKGQTVTLRCDPISGHDNLYWYRRVMGKEIKFLLHFVKESKQDESGMPNNRFLAERTGGTYSTLKVQPAELEDSGVYFCASSQQGTYNEQFFGPGTRLTVL.

In the case of this clone: The same CDR3 is also encoded by other DNA sequences in this sample. The V call is TRBV9, the J call TRBJ2-1; perhaps TRBD2 as D (5 bases). The ends were cut back, 2 bases at V and 9 bases at J, with 15 bases in the middle. CDR3 length: 14 amino acids. Per the germline V gene, CDR1 is SGDLS and CDR2 is YYNGEE. The CDR3 sequence: CASSVAVGRGEQFF. CDR3 in DNA: TGTGCCAGCAGCGTGGCCGTCGGACGGGGTGAGCAGTTCTTC.

This chain joins TRBV9 and TRBJ1-2, with 7 bases identical to TRBD1. The CDR3 has 15 amino acids. With 3 bases clipped from V and 2 bases from J, the junction kept 7 bases outside the gene matches. Germline-derived CDR1 and CDR2 are SGDLS and YYNGEE. For the CDR3, the DNA is TGTGCCAGCAGCGAGTTAGGACAGGCAAACTATGGCTACACCTTC. Protein: CASSELGQANYGYTF.

The chain employs TRBV28 and TRBJ2-5; D gene uncertain. V was pared by 7 bases and J by 5 bases, with 14 bases between. Looked up from germline, CDR1 is MDHEN and CDR2 is SYDVKM. CDR3 length: 13 amino acids. Written as DNA, the CDR3 is TGTGCCAGCACCTCCGGTAGCTCGGAGACCCAGTACTTC. It translates to CASTSGSSETQYF.

The rearrangement joins TRBV7-9 to TRBJ1-5, with D perhaps matching TRBD1 (5 bases). V gave up 1 base and J gave up 6 bases, with 13 bases separating them. The CDR3 spans 15 residues. The germline gives CDR1 SEHNR, CDR2 FQNEAQ (reference sequence). This CDR3 is CASSLGTSEGQPQHF. CDR3 coding DNA: TGTGCCAGCAGCTTAGGGACATCTGAAGGTCAGCCCCAGCATTTT.

The rearrangement joins TRBV5-1 to TRBJ1-2; the D is unclear. The V end was cut by 4 bases, the J end by 3 bases, with 13 bases between. The V gene's germline CDR1 is SGHRS and CDR2 YFSETQ. The CDR3 extends over 14 amino acids. The CDR3 region has the DNA TGCGCCAGCAGCCCGCCCGAGGGATACTATGGCTACACCTTC. Its translation is CASSPPEGYYGYTF.

The chain is built from TRBV19 and TRBJ2-5; 11 nucleotides line up with TRBD2. The CDR3 is made up of 16 amino acids. CDR1 and CDR2 (germline): LNHDA, SQIVND (reference sequence). The junction had 8 bases not matched to a gene; V was cut back by 6 bases and J by 2 bases. This chain's CDR3 is CASRGTSGSLQETQYF. In DNA, the CDR3 is TGTGCCAGTAGGGGGACTAGCGGAAGCCTACAAGAGACCCAGTACTTC.

This clone was counted a few times. This rearrangement joins TRBV6-1 to TRBJ2-3; D not certain. The CDR3 contains 13 residues. Germline V gives CDR1 MNHNS, CDR2 SASEGT. The V gene lost 6 bases and the J gene lost 1 base, with 8 bases spanning the gap. The CDR3 nucleotides are TGTGCCAGCAGCCCACCGGGCACAGATACGCAGTATTTT. Translating it yields CASSPPGTDTQYF.

CDR3 loop: CASLGRGSADTQYF. Here the CDR3 DNA reads TGTGCCAGCCTCGGGCGCGGGAGCGCAGATACGCAGTATTTT. V usage is TRBV7-8 and J usage is TRBJ2-3, with TRBD2 identical over 7 bases. V shed 8 bases, J shed 4 bases, and the junction held 9 bases outside the gene matches. There are 14 residues in the CDR3. The germline V gene has CDR1 SGHVS and CDR2 FQNEAQ. The entire variable domain, with the rest obtained from reference TRBV7-8 and TRBJ2-3, is as follows: GAGVSQSPRYKVAKRGQDVALRCDPISGHVSLFWYQQALGQGPEFLTYFQNEAQLDKSGLPSDRFFAERPEGSVSTLKIQRTQQEDSAVYLCASLGRGSADTQYFGPGTRLTVL.

The V gene is TRBV5-8, the J gene TRBJ1-3, with 10 bases that match TRBD1. This CDR3 contains 15 residues. J gave up 4 bases and V 5 bases, and 6 bases lay outside the gene matches. Germline CDR1 SGHTS, CDR2 YDEGEE. The CDR3 DNA follows: TGTGCCAGCAGACGCGGGACAGGGGTGGGAAACACCATATATTTT. This translates into CASRRGTGVGNTIYF.

The gene calls are TRBV7-6 and TRBJ1-4, with 9 bases aligning to TRBD1. CDR3 length equals 14 residues. V shed 3 bases and J 8 bases; nucleotides not matched to a gene: 4. CDR1 is SGHVS, CDR2 FNYEAQ, per germline. In DNA form, the CDR3 reads TGTGCCAGCAGCTTGGACAGGGGCCGGGAAAAACTGTTTTTT. This gives the protein CASSLDRGREKLFF.

The chain couples TRBV29-1 to TRBJ2-1, with a tentative D call TRBD2 (5 bases). V was shortened by 1 base and J by 4 bases, with 14 bases between the two germline ends. This CDR3 region has 15 residues. Germline V lookup: CDR1 SQVTM, CDR2 ANQGSEA. CDR3 sequence (DNA): TGCAGCGTTGAAGCTAGGCGGGTCGATTACAATGAGCAGTTCTTC. This gives the protein CSVEARRVDYNEQFF.

The rearrangement uses TRBV11-3 and TRBJ2-4; TRBD2 might be the D (6 bases). Germline CDR1 and CDR2: SGHNT and YENEEA. CDR3 length equals 11 residues. The V and J ends lost 7 bases and 7 bases respectively, with 8 bases between them. The CDR3 protein is CASMEGNIQYF. The CDR3 DNA follows: TGTGCCAGCATGGAGGGGAACATTCAGTACTTC.

This clone has just one count. This chain connects TRBV6-5 to TRBJ2-7; D may be TRBD2 (5 bases). Germline V gene sequence: CDR1 MNHEY, CDR2 SVGAGI. The length of the CDR3 is 14 residues. V was cut by 4 bases and J by 5 bases, with 15 bases left in between. The CDR3 reads CASSSRGPPDEQYF. The CDR3 DNA is TGTGCCAGCAGTTCCCGCGGGCCCCCGGACGAGCAGTACTTC.

The chain joins TRBV15 to TRBJ1-4; a possible D gene is TRBD1 (6 bases). The CDR3 is 14 amino acids. Trimming left V 1 base short and J 7 bases short, with 10 bases between. Germline CDR1 reads LNHNV; CDR2 reads YYDKDF (reference sequence). The CDR3 region is CATSRGRGGEKLFF. As DNA, the CDR3 is TGTGCCACCAGCAGAGGCAGGGGCGGTGAAAAACTGTTTTTT.

The chain links TRBV20-1 to TRBJ2-7, with TRBD1 as a possible D gene (6 bases). The CDR3 loop spans 11 amino acids. Germline V gene lookup returns CDR1 DFQATT and CDR2 SNEGSKA (reference sequence). Trimming took off 5 bases at V and 4 bases at J, with 9 bases between the two ends. Written as DNA, the CDR3 is TGCAGTGCTCGGGACAATTACGAGCAGTACGTC. It is translated as CSARDNYEQYV.

The chain combines TRBV6-5 with TRBJ2-5; the match to TRBD2 covers 7 bases. CDR3 size: 14 residues. CDR1 and CDR2 (germline): MNHEY, SVGAGI. V gave up 8 bases and J gave up 4 bases; unmatched junction bases: 10. The CDR3: CASALGGIGETQYF. The CDR3 DNA sequence: TGTGCCAGCGCCCTGGGGGGGATAGGAGAGACCCAGTACTTC.